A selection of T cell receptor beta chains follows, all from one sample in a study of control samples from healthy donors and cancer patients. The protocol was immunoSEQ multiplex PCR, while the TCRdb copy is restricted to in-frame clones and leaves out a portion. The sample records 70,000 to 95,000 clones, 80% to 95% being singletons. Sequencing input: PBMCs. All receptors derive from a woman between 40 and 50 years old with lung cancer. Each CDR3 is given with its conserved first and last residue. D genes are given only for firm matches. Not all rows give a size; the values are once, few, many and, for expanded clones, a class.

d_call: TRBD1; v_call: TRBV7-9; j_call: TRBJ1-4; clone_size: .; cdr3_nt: TGTGCCAGCAGGGTAGGACAGGGGCTTAATGAAAAACTGTTTTTT; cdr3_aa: CASRVGQGLNEKLFF
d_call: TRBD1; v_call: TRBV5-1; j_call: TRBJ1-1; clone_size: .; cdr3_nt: TGCGCCAGCAGCCCACAGGGGGAGGGAACTGAAGCTTTCTTT; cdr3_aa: CASSPQGEGTEAFF
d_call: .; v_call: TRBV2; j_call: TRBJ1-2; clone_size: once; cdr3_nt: TGTGCCAGCAGCGGGTATGGCTACACCTTC; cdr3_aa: CASSGYGYTF
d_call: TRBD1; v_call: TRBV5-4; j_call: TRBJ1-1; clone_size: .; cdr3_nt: TGTGCCAGCAGCTTGAAAGGGGGCAACACTGAAGCTTTCTTT; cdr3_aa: CASSLKGGNTEAFF
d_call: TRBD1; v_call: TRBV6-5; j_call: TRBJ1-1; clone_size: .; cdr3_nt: TGTGCCAGCGGGGACAGGGGGCGAGTGGGCACTGAAGCTTTCTTT; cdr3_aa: CASGDRGRVGTEAFF
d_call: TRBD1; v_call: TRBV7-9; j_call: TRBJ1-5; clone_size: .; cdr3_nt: TGTGCCAGCAGCTCCGCGGACAGGGGTGACCAGCCCCAGCATTTT; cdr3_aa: CASSSADRGDQPQHF
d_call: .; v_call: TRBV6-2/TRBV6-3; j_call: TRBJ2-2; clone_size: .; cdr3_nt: TGTGCCAGCAGTTACGCGCCAGGGTTTACCGGGGAGCTGTTTTTT; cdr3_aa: CASSYAPGFTGELFF
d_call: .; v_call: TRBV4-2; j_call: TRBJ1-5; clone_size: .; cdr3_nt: TGTGCCAGCACCCCAACAGAGGCTAGCAATCAGCCCCAGCATTTT; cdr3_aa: CASTPTEASNQPQHF
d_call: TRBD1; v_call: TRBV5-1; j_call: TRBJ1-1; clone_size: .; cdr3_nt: TGCGCCAGCAGCTTGGATCAGGGGGCTAACACTGAAGCTTTCTTT; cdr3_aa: CASSLDQGANTEAFF
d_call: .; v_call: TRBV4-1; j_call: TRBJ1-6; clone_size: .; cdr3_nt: TGCGCCAGCAGCCCCCGACGGGGACTCTCCTATAATTCACCCCTCCACTTT; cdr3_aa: CASSPRRGLSYNSPLHF
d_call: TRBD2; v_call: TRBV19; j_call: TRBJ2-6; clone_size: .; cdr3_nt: TGTGCCATCGCGGGAGCCGGTGAATCTGGGGCCAACGTCCTGACTTTC; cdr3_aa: CAIAGAGESGANVLTF
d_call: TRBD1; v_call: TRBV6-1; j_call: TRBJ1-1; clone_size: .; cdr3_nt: TGTGCCAGCAGTGAAGCAATCCAGGGGGCGAGTGAAGCTTTCTTT; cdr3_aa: CASSEAIQGASEAFF
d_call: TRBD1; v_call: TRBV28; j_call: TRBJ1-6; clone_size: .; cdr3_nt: TGTGCCAGCAGCTGGACAGGGAGGAATTCACCCCTCCACTTT; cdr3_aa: CASSWTGRNSPLHF
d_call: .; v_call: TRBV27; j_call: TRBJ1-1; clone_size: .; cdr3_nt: TGTGCCAGCAGCCCGGGACGGCGAAAACCGAACACTGAAGCTTTCTTT; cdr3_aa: CASSPGRRKPNTEAFF
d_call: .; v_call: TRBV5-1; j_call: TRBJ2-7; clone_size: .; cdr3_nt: TGCGCCAGCAGCTTGGTGGGCTACGAGCAGTACTTC; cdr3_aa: CASSLVGYEQYF
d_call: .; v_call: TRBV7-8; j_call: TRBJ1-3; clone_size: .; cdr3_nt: TGTGCCAGCAGCTCAGGTGGAAACACCATATATTTT; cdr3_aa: CASSSGGNTIYF
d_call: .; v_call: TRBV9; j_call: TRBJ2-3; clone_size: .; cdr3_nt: TGTGCCAGCAGCGGAATAGCTTCAGGAGAAGATACGCAGTATTTT; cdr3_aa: CASSGIASGEDTQYF
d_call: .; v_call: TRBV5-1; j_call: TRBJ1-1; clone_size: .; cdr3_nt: TGCGCCAGCAGCGGGGTTAGGACAGCTATGAACACTGAAGCTTTCTTT; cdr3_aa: CASSGVRTAMNTEAFF
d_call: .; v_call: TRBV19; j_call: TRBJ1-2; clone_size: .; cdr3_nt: TGTGCCAGTAGTATAGATCAAGGGTATGATGGCTACACCTTC; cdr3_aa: CASSIDQGYDGYTF
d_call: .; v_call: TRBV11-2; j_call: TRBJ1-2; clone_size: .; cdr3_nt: TGTGCCAGCAGCGCTAACAACAGGTTGTGGGGCTACACCTTC; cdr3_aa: CASSANNRLWGYTF
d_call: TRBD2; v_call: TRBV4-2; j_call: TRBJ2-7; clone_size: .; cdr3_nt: TGTGCCAGCAGCCAAGGCGGGGAGCTAGCGGGGGGGCCCTACGAGCAGTACTTC; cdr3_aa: CASSQGGELAGGPYEQYF
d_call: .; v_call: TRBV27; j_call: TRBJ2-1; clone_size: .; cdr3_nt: TGTGCCAGCAGTTTAATGCTAGTGAGCTACAATGAGCAGTTCTTC; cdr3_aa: CASSLMLVSYNEQFF
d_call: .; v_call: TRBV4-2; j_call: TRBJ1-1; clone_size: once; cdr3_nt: TGTGCCAGCAGGCCGGCGACCCCGGAGGCTGAAGCTTTCTTT; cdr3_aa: CASRPATPEAEAFF
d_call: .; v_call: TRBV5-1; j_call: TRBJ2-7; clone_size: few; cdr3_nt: TGCGCCAGCAGCTTGTGGGGGGAGAGCTCCTACGAGCAGTACTTC; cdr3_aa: CASSLWGESSYEQYF
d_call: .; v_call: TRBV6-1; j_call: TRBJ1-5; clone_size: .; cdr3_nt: TGTGCCAGCAGTGAACTCTGGGGGAATCAGCCCCAGCATTTT; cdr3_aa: CASSELWGNQPQHF
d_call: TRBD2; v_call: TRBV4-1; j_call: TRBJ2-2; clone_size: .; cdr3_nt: TGCGCCAGCAGCCTCCTGCCTAGCGGGGGGGCCGGCGGGGAGCTGTTTTTT; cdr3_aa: CASSLLPSGGAGGELFF
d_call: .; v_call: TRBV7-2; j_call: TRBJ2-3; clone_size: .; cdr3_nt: TGTGCCAGCAGCGGGTGGAGCAGGAACACAGATACGCAGTATTTT; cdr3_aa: CASSGWSRNTDTQYF
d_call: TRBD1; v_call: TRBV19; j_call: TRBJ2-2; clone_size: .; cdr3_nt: TGTGCCAGTAGTATGATGAGGACAGGGGGTTATTCTAACACCGGGGAGCTGTTTTTT; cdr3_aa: CASSMMRTGGYSNTGELFF
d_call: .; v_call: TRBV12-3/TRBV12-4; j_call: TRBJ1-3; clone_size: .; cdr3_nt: TGTGCCAGCAGCGCGAGCCTGGCGGACACCATATATTTT; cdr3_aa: CASSASLADTIYF
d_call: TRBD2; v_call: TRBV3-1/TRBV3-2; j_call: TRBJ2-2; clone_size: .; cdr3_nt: TGTGCCACTGCCGAAGGACTAGCGGGGGGGCCCGACACCGGGGAGCTGTTTTTT; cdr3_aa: CATAEGLAGGPDTGELFF
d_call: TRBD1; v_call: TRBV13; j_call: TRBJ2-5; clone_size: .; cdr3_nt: TGTGCCAGCAGCTTCAGGGGGTACCAAGAGACCCAGTACTTC; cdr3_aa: CASSFRGYQETQYF
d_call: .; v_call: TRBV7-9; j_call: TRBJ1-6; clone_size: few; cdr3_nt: TGTGCCAGCAGCCTGGCTGGACCTGTTGGGTCACCCCTCCACTTT; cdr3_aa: CASSLAGPVGSPLHF
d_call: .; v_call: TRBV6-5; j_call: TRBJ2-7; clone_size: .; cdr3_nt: TGTGCCAGCACCAGCTACTTTGAGGGGGGCGAGCAGTACTTC; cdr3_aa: CASTSYFEGGEQYF
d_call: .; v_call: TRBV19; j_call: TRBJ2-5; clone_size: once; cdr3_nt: TGTGCCAGTAGTATAAGGGTGGGCCAAGAGACCCAGTACTTC; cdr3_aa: CASSIRVGQETQYF
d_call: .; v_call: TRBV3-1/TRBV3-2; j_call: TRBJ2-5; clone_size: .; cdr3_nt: TGTGCCAGCAGATATACACTAACAGGGCTAGAAGAGGAGACCCAGTACTTC; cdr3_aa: CASRYTLTGLEEETQYF
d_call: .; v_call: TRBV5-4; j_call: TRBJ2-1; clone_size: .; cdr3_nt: TGTGCCAGCAGCTTGGAAGCGGGGACACACAATGAGCAGTTCTTC; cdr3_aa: CASSLEAGTHNEQFF
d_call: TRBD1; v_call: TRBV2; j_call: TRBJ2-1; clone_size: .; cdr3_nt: TGTGCCAGCAGGAGGACAGGACAAGGGGGTGAGCAGTTCTTC; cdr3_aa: CASRRTGQGGEQFF
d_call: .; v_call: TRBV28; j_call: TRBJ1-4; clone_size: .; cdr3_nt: TGTGCCAGCAGTTTAGTTGGCCAGGGAAGTGAAAAACTGTTTTTT; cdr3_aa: CASSLVGQGSEKLFF
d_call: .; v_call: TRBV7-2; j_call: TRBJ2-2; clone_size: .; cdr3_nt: TGTGCCAGCAGCTCCGTTAACACCGGGGAGCTGTTTTTT; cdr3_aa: CASSSVNTGELFF
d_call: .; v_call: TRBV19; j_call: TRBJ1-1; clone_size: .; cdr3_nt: TGTGCCAGTAGTATAGTCCAGGGCTTTGAAGCTTTCTTT; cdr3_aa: CASSIVQGFEAFF
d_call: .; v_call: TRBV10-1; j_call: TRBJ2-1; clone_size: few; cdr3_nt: TGCGCCAGCAGTGAAAGGGGCTGGAATGAGCAGTTCTTC; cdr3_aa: CASSERGWNEQFF